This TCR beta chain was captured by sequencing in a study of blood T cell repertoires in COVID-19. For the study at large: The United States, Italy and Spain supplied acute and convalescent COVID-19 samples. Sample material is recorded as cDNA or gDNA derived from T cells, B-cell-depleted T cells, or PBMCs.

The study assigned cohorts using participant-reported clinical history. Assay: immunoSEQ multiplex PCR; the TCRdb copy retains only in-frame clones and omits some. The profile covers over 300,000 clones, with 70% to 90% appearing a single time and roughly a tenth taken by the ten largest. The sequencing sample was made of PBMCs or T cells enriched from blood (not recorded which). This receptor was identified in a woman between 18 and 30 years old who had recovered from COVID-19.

CDR3 bases: TGTGCCAGCAGTTCCCAGAGCGGGAGCGCCTCCTACGAGCAGTACTTC. Protein product: CASSSQSGSASYEQYF. This chain uses TRBV28 with TRBJ2-7; 8 nucleotides agree with TRBD2. This CDR3 spans 16 amino acids. J was trimmed by 0 bases and V by 4 bases; bases with no gene match: 8. Germline assignment: CDR1 MDHEN and CDR2 SYDVKM. The full variable domain, rest sourced from reference TRBV28 and TRBJ2-7, is DVKVTQSSRYLVKRTGEKVFLECVQDMDHENMFWYRQDPGLGLRLIYFSYDVKMKEKGDIPEGYSVSREKKERFSLILESASTNQTSMYLCASSSQSGSASYEQYFGPGTRLTVT.